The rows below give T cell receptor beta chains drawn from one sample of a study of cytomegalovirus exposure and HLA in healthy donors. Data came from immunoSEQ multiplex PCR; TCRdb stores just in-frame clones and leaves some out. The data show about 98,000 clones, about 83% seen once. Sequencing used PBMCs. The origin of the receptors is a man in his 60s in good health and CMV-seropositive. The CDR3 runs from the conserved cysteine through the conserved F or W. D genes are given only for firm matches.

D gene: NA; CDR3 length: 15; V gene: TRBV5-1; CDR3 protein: CASSLDRASTDTQYF
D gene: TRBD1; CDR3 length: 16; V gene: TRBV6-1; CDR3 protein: CASSEFWTGGRETQYF
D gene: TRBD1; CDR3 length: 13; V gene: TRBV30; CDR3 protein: CARGTDRGDTQYF
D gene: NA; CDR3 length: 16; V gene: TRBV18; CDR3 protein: CASSPPSRTNTGELFF
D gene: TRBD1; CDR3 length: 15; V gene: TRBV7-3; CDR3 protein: CASSLRGGPTDTQYF
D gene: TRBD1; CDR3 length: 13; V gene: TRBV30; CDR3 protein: CAWSVGQGDGYTF
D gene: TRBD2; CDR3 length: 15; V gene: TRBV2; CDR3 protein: CASSGTSAPTGELFF
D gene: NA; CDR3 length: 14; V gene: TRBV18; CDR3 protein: CASSPGVSNQPQHF
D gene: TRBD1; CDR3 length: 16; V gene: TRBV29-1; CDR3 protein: CSVEDPDRASSYEQYF
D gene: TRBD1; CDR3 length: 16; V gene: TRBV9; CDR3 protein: CASSVGGDRFYYEQYF
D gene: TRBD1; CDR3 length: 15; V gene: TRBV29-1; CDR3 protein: CSALVTGGINGEQFF
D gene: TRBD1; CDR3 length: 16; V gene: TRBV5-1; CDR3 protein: CASSLGGTANTDTQYF
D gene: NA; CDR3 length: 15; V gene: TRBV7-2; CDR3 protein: CASSLATRGGYEQYF
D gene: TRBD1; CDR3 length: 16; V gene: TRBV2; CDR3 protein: CASIGDSYNPNTEAFF
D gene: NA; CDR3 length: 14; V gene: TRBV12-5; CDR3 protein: CASGAGDSNQPQHF
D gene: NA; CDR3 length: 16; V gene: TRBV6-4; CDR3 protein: CASSDRVDTTRQPQHF
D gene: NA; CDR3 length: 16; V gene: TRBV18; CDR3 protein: CASSPWTRAPSNEQFF